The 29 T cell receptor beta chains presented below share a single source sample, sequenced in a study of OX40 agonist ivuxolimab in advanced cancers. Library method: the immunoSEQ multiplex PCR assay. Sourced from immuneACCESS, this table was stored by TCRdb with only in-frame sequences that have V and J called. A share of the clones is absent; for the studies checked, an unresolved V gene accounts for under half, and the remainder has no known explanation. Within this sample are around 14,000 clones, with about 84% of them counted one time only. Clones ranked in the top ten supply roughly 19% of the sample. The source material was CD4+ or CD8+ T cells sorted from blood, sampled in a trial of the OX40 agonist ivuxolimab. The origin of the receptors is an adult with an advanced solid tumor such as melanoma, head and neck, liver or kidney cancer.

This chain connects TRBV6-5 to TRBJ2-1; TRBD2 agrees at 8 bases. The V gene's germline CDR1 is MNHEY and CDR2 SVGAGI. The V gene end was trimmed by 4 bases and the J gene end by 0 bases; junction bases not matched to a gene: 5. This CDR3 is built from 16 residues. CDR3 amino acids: CASSFTSGSSYNEQFF. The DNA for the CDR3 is TGTGCCAGCAGTTTCACTAGCGGAAGCTCCTACAATGAGCAGTTCTTC.

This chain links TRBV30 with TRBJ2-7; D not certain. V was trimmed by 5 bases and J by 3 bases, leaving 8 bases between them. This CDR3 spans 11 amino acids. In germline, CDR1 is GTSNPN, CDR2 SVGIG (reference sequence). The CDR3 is CAWLSHYEQYF. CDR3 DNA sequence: TGTGCCTGGTTGAGTCACTACGAGCAGTACTTC. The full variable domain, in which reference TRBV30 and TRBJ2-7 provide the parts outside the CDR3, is SQTIHQWPATLVQPVGSPLSLECTVEGTSNPNLYWYRQAAGRGLQLLFYSVGIGQISSEVPQNLSASRPQDRQFILSSKKLLLSDSGFYLCAWLSHYEQYFGPGTRLTVT.

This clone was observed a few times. The DNA of the CDR3 is TGTGCCAGTAGTAAATTGCATCGGGAGCTATACAATGAGCAGTTCTTC. It translates to CASSKLHRELYNEQFF. This sequence joins TRBV19 and TRBJ2-1; D is possibly TRBD2 (6 bases). Germline loops: CDR1 LNHDA, CDR2 SQIVND (reference sequence). V dropped 4 bases and J dropped 4 bases, with 17 bases sitting between them. The CDR3 loop spans 16 amino acids.

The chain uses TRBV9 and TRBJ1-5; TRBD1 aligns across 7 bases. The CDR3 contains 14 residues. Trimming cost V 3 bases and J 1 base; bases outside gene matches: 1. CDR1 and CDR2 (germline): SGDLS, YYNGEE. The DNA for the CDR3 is TGTGCCAGCAGCGAGACAGGGAGCAATCAGCCCCAGCATTTT. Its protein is CASSETGSNQPQHF.

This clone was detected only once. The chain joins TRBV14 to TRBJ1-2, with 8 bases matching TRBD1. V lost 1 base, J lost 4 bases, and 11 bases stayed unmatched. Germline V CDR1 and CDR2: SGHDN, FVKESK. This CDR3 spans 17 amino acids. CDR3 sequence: CASSQAGQGDGIYGYTF. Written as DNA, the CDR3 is TGTGCCAGCAGCCAAGCAGGACAGGGCGACGGGATCTATGGCTACACCTTC.

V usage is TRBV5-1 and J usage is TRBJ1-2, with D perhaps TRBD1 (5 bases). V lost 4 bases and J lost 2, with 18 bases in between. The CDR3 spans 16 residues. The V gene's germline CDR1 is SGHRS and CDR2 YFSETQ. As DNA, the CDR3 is TGCGCCAGCAGCGGCGCAGGGTACCTACTGAACTATGGCTACACCTTC. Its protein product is CASSGAGYLLNYGYTF.

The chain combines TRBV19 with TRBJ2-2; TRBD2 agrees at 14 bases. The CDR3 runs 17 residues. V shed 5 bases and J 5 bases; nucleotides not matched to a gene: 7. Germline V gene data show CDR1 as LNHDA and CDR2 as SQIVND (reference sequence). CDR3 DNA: TGTGCCAGTAGTCCAGGACTAGCGGGAGGAAAAACCGGGGAGCTGTTTTTT. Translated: CASSPGLAGGKTGELFF.

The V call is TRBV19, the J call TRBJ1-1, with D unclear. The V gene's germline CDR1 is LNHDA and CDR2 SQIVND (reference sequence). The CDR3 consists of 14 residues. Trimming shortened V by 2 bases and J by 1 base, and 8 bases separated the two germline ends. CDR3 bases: TGTGCCAGTAGTATATATCTTCCGAACACTGAAGCTTTCTTT. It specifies CASSIYLPNTEAFF. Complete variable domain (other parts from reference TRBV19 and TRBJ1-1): DGGITQSPKYLFRKEGQNVTLSCEQNLNHDAMYWYRQDPGQGLRLIYYSQIVNDFQKGDIAEGYSVSREKKESFPLTVTSAQKNPTAFYLCASSIYLPNTEAFFGQGTRLTVV.

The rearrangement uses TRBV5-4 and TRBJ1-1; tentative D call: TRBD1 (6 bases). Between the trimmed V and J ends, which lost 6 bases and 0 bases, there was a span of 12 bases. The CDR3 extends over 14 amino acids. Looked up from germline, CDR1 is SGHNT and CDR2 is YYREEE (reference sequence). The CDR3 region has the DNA TGTGCCAGCACTGCAGGGGTCCTGAACACTGAAGCTTTCTTT. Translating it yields CASTAGVLNTEAFF.

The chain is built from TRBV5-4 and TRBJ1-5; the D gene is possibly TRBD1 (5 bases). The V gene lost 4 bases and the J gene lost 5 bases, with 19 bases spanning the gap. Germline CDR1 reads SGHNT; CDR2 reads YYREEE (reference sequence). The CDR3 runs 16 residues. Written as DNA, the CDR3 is TGTGCCAGCAGCCAAGAACAAGGAGAAGGGGATCAGCCCCAGCATTTT. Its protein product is CASSQEQGEGDQPQHF.

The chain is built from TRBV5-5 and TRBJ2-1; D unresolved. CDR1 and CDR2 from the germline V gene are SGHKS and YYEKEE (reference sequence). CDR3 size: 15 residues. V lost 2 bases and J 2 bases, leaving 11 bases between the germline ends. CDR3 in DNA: TGTGCCAGCAGCTTAGCCGATGGGGCCTACAATGAGCAGTTCTTC. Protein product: CASSLADGAYNEQFF.

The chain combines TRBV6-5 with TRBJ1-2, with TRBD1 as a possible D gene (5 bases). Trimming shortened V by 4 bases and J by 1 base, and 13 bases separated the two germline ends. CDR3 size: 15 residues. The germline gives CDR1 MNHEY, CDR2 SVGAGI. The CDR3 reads CASSFTGEGNYGYTF. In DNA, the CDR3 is TGTGCCAGCAGTTTTACAGGAGAGGGTAACTATGGCTACACCTTC.

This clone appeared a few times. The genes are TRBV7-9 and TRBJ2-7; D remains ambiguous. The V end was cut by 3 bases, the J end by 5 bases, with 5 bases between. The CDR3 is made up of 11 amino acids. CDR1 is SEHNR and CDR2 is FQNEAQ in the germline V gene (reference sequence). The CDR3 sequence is CASSFGNEQYF. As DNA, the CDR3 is TGTGCCAGCAGCTTCGGTAACGAGCAGTACTTC.

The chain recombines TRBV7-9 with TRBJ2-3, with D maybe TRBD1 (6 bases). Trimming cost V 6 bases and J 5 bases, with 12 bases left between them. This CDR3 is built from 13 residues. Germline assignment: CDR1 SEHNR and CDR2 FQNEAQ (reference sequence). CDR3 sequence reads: CASSSGAGDTQYF. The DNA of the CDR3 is TGTGCCAGCAGTTCAGGGGCGGGAGATACGCAGTATTTT.

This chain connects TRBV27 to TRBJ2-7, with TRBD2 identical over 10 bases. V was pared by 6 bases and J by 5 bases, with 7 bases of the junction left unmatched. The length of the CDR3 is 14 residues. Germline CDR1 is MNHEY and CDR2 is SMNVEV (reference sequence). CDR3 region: CASRPSGSLDEQYF. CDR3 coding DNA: TGTGCCAGCAGACCTAGCGGGAGTCTTGACGAGCAGTACTTC.

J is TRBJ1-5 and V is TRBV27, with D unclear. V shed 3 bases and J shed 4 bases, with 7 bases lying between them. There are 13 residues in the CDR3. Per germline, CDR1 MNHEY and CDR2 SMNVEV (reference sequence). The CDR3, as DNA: TGTGCCAGCAGTTTGAAGGGAAATCAGCCCCAGCATTTT. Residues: CASSLKGNQPQHF.

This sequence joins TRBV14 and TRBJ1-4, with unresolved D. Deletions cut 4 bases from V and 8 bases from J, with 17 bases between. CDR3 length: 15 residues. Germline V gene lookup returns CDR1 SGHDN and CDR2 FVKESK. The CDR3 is CASSRSSDDREKLFF. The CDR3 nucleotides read TGTGCCAGCAGCCGCTCTAGTGACGATCGGGAAAAACTGTTTTTT. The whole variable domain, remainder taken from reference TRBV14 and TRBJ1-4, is EAGVTQFPSHSVIEKGQTVTLRCDPISGHDNLYWYRRVMGKEIKFLLHFVKESKQDESGMPNNRFLAERTGGTYSTLKVQPAELEDSGVYFCASSRSSDDREKLFFGSGTQLSVL.

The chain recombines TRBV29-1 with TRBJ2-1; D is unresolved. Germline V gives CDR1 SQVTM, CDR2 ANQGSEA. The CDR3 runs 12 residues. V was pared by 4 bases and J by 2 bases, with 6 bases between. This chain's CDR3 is CSVVSAYNEQFF. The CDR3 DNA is TGCAGCGTTGTAAGCGCCTACAATGAGCAGTTCTTC.

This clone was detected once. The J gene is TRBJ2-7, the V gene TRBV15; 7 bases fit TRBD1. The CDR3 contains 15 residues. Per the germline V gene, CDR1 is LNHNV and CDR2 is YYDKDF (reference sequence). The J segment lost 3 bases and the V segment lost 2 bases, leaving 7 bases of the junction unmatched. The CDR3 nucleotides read TGTGCCACCAGCAGATCCTTTGGGACAGACTACGAGCAGTACTTC. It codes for CATSRSFGTDYEQYF.

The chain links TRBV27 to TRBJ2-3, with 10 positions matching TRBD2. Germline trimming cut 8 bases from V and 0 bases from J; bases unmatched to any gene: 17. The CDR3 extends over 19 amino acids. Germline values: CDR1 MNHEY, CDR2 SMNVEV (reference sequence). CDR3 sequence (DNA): TGTGCCAGCCGAGCGATTCGCCTACTAGCGGGATCTAGCACAGATACGCAGTATTTT. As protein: CASRAIRLLAGSSTDTQYF.

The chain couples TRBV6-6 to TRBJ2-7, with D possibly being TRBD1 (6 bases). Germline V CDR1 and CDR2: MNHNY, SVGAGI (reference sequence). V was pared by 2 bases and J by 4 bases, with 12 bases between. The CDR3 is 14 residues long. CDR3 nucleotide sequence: TGTGCCAGCAGTTACGGTGGCAGGGGTTACGAGCAGTACTTC. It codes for CASSYGGRGYEQYF.

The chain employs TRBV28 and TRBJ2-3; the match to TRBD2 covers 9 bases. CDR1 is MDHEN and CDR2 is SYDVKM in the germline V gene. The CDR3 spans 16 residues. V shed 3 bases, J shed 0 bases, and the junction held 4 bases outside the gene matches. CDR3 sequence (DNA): TGTGCCAGCAGTTTGAGGGCGGGAGGGAGCACAGATACGCAGTATTTT. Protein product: CASSLRAGGSTDTQYF.

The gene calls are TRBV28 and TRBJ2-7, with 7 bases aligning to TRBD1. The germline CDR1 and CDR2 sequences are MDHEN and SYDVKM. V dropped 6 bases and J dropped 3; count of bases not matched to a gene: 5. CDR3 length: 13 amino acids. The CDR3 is CASRQTGDYEQYF. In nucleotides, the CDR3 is TGTGCCAGCAGGCAAACAGGGGACTACGAGCAGTACTTC.

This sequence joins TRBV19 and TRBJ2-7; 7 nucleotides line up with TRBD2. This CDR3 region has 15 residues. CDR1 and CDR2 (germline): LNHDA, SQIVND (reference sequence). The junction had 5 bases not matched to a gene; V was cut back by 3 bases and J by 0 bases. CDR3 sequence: CASSIVGGSSYEQYF. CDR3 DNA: TGTGCCAGTAGTATTGTCGGCGGGAGCTCCTACGAGCAGTACTTC.

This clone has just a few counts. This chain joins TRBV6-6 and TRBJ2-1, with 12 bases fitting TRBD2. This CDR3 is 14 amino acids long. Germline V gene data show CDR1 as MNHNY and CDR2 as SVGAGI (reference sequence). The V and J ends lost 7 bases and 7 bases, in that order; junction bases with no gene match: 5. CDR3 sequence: CASTTSGSGNEQFF. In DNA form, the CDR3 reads TGTGCCAGCACGACTAGCGGGAGTGGTAATGAGCAGTTCTTC.

CDR3 sequence (DNA): TGTGCCAGCAGGCCCGGGACAGGGGGCGACTATGGCTACACCTTC. Its protein product is CASRPGTGGDYGYTF. V and J are TRBV9 and TRBJ1-2; 12 nucleotides match TRBD1. Per the germline V gene, CDR1 is SGDLS and CDR2 is YYNGEE. J lost 3 bases, V lost 5 bases, and 5 bases had no gene match. CDR3 length: 15 residues.

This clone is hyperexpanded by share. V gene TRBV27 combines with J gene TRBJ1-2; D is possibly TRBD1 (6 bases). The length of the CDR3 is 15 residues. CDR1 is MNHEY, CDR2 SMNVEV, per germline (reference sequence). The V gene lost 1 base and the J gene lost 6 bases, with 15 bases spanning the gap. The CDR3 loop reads CASSLWTDLRDGYTF. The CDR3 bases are TGTGCCAGCAGTTTATGGACAGATCTACGTGATGGCTACACCTTC.

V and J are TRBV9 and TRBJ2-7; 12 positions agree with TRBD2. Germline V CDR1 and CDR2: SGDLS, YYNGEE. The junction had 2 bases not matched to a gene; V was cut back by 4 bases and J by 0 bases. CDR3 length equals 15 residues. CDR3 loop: CASSPSGRGSYEQYF. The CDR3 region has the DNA TGTGCCAGCAGCCCTAGCGGGAGGGGCTCCTACGAGCAGTACTTC.

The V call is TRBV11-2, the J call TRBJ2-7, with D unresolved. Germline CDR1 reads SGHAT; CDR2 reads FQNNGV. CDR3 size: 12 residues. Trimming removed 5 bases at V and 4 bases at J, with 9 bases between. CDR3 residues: CASSDDPYEQYF. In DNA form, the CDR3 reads TGTGCCAGCAGCGACGACCCTTACGAGCAGTACTTC.